This T cell receptor (beta chain) was documented in a study of T cell responses to AZD1222 COVID-19 vaccine. Findings and limits, study-wide: The number of AZD1222 recipients seropositive at baseline was only 5 to 7.

The assay was immunoSEQ multiplex PCR, and TCRdb's table has in-frame clones only and misses some. The repertoire consists of 150,000 or so clones, with around 92% occurring once and the leading ten covering approximately 2%. As regards this clone: Antigen specificity is unknown.

Trimming cost V 3 bases and J 5 bases, with 16 bases left between them. The length of the CDR3 is 15 residues. Germline assignment: CDR1 LGHNA and CDR2 YNFKEQ. The sequencing here drew on peripheral blood, taken on day 0 of AZD1222 vaccination. This receptor was obtained from an adult in good health. This rearrangement joins TRBV4-2 to TRBJ1-1; D perhaps matches TRBD1 (6 bases). The CDR3 coding sequence is TGTGCCAGCAGCCAGAAAGGAAACAGGGAAACTGAAGCTTTCTTT. Encoded protein: CASSQKGNRETEAFF.